The T cell receptor (beta chain) described here comes from a study of CD8+ T cells in alopecia areata. About the study: Tofacitinib was taken orally by treated patients, and the dose was 5 to 10 mg twice daily. By percentage of affected scalp area, the severity of treated patients was scored.

Study results and limitations: Patients showed less clear TCR sequence sharing than mice, possibly partly because of HLA diversity.

With respect to this clone: What it recognizes is unknown.

RNA was extracted and reverse transcribed into cDNA as the sequencing template. Method: immunoSEQ multiplex PCR; TCRdb's copy keeps in-frame clones and lacks some. The sample records 200,000 or so clones, more than 45% being singletons. The treatment was: oral pan-JAK inhibitor, 5-10 mg twice daily. The investigators collected lesional scalp punch biopsies and peripheral blood from alopecia areata patients. There are 17 residues in the CDR3. Trimming pared 5 bases from V and 2 bases from J, leaving 19 bases between. The germline gives CDR1 SGHTA, CDR2 FQGNSA. The sequences come from CD4+ T cells sorted from blood, collected at week 24, from a patient treated with tofacitinib. The J gene is TRBJ2-4, the V gene TRBV7-2; possibly TRBD1 for D (5 bases). This TCR was sampled from a human donor with alopecia areata. CDR3 sequence: CASSLDSNTNTKNIQYF. The CDR3 DNA reads as TGTGCCAGCAGCCTAGACAGCAACACGAATACCAAAAACATTCAGTACTTC.